This T cell receptor (beta chain) appears in the sequencing data of a study of cytomegalovirus exposure and HLA in healthy donors. Worth noting for this clone: The target antigen is unknown.

Broader study findings: Earlier analysis looked at TCR beta V segments, and most were productive about 87% or about 30% of the time.

With 60 Vbeta and 13 Jbeta primers, the PCR was carried out. Only in-frame clones appear in the TCRdb table, and some are missing; sequencing was by immunoSEQ multiplex PCR. The sample gives about 140,000 clones, 70% of which show up once; under 2% is in the top ten. CDR1 is SGHTA and CDR2 is FQGNSA in the germline V gene. V shed 1 base and J shed 0 bases, with 13 bases lying between them. CDR3 length equals 17 residues. The source of this sequence is a young woman in good health and CMV-seronegative. Specimen: PBMCs. This chain uses TRBV7-2 with TRBJ1-3, with a possible D match to TRBD1 (6 bases). The CDR3 loop is CASSLVARGISGNTIYF. The CDR3 bases are TGTGCCAGCAGCTTAGTGGCCAGGGGCATCTCTGGAAACACCATATATTTT.